These T cell receptor beta chains were read from a single sample in a study of early T cells in non-severe SARS-CoV-2 infection. TCRdb redid the calling of the 5' RACE reads with MiXCR, one entry per CDR3 protein. This table holds around 25,000 distinct CDR3 sequences, 4.5% to 7% found once. The sample consisted of whole blood. The receptors originated from an adult who was a healthcare worker with PCR-confirmed SARS-CoV-2 infection or an uninfected control (not recorded which). Both conserved end residues are part of each CDR3. Fields, in order: CDR3 length, clone size, J gene, D gene, V gene, CDR3 protein, CDR3 DNA. A D gene is named only where the DNA matches it firmly. Expanded clones are given a class, and other clones once, few, many or no size at all.

13,many,TRBJ2-1,.,TRBV7-2,CASSSPNYNEQFF,TGTGCCAGCAGCTCCCCTAATTACAATGAGCAGTTCTTC
15,few,TRBJ2-3,TRBD2,TRBV5-6,CASSRTSGRSDTQYF,TGTGCCAGCAGCCGGACTAGCGGGCGCTCCGATACGCAGTATTTT
15,few,TRBJ2-1,.,TRBV20-1,CSARAQEVRHNEQFF,TGCAGTGCTAGAGCCCAGGAAGTTAGGCACAATGAGCAGTTCTTC
18,few,TRBJ2-1,TRBD1,TRBV20-1,CSARDYLRGRSSYNEQFF,TGCAGTGCTAGAGATTATTTGAGGGGGCGGAGCTCCTACAATGAGCAGTTCTTC
11,many,TRBJ2-3,.,TRBV7-9,CASSFTDTQYF,TGTGCCAGCAGCTTCACAGATACGCAGTATTTT
14,.,TRBJ2-5,TRBD2,TRBV25-1,CASSFLADRETQYF,TGTGCCAGCAGTTTTCTAGCGGACCGAGAGACCCAGTACTTC
14,many,TRBJ2-1,.,TRBV13,CASSLEGVYNEQFF,TGTGCCAGCAGCTTAGAGGGTGTGTACAATGAGCAGTTCTTC
12,many,TRBJ2-5,.,TRBV5-1,CASSSPPQTQYF,TGCGCCAGCAGCTCCCCCCCGCAGACCCAGTACTTC
13,many,TRBJ1-2,.,TRBV7-9,CASSLSSGDGYTF,TGTGCCAGCAGCTTAAGTAGTGGTGATGGCTACACCTTC
14,many,TRBJ2-2,.,TRBV7-2,CASSVQGFTGELFF,TGTGCCAGCAGCGTGCAGGGGTTTACCGGGGAGCTGTTTTTT
12,many,TRBJ2-1,.,TRBV7-9,CASSLPSYEQFF,TGTGCCAGCAGCTTACCGTCGTATGAGCAGTTCTTC
14,many,TRBJ2-1,.,TRBV20-1,CSASRAGAPNEQFF,TGCAGTGCTTCCCGGGCAGGGGCCCCCAATGAGCAGTTCTTC
16,many,TRBJ2-5,.,TRBV2,CASRGGASFPGETQYF,TGTGCCAGCAGAGGGGGGGCGTCTTTTCCGGGAGAGACCCAGTACTTC
14,.,TRBJ1-4,TRBD1,TRBV28,CASSSTGINEKLFF,TGTGCCAGCAGTTCGACAGGGATAAATGAAAAACTGTTTTTT
12,many,TRBJ2-1,.,TRBV2,CASSSAYNEQFF,TGTGCCAGCAGTTCAGCGTACAATGAGCAGTTCTTC
15,many,TRBJ2-2,.,TRBV11-2,CASSLGAVNTGELFF,TGTGCCAGCAGCTTAGGGGCAGTAAACACCGGGGAGCTGTTTTTT
15,.,TRBJ1-1,.,TRBV10-3,CAISESGNMNTEAFF,TGTGCCATCAGTGAGTCTGGAAACATGAACACTGAAGCTTTCTTT
16,many,TRBJ2-1,TRBD2,TRBV2,CASRHPAGGLYNEQFF,TGTGCCAGCAGGCACCCCGCGGGGGGGCTATACAATGAGCAGTTCTTC
14,few,TRBJ2-1,TRBD2,TRBV24-1,CATRASGGTNEQFF,TGTGCCACCAGGGCCAGCGGGGGGACCAATGAGCAGTTCTTC
18,.,TRBJ2-2,.,TRBV13,CASSRGTPGLQAAGELFF,TGTGCCAGCAGCCGCGGGACACCGGGACTACAGGCGGCGGGGGAGCTGTTTTTT